This paragraph reports one T cell receptor (beta chain). Germline assignment: CDR1 LGHDT and CDR2 YNNKEL (reference sequence). The CDR3 runs 14 residues. Trimming took off 2 bases at V and 2 bases at J, with 9 bases between the two ends. Original data processing: Researchers report that nucleated cell counts were estimated from reference gene primer amplification. Assay: immunoSEQ multiplex PCR; the TCRdb copy retains only in-frame clones and omits some. Clone size and the V and J calls come from that table; the DNA yielded D and trimming. The sample lists 88,000 or so clones, about four fifths occurring once. The data derive from a study of blood T cell repertoires in COVID-19. Across the whole study: Material from acute and convalescent COVID-19 was sourced from the United States, Italy and Spain. Sample material is recorded as cDNA or gDNA derived from T cells, B-cell-depleted T cells, or PBMCs.

The chain uses TRBV3-1 (or the pseudogene TRBV3-2) and TRBJ2-5, with no clear D. The sequence was collected from a human donor in a cohort sampled during active COVID-19. The specimen sequenced was peripheral blood. The CDR3 nucleotides read TGTGCCAGCAGCCAACTCGGTCTTCAAGAGACCCAGTACTTC. Residues: CASSQLGLQETQYF.